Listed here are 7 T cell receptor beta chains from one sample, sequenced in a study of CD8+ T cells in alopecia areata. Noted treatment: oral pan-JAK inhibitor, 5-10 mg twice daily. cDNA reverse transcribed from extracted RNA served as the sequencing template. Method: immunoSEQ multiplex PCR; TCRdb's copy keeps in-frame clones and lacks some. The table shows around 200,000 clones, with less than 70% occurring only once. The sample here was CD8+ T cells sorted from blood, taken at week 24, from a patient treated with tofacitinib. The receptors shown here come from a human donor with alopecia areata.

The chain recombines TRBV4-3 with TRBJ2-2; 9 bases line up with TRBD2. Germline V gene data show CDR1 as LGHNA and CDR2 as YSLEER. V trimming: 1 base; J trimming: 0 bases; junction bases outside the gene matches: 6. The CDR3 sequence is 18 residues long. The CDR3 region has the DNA TGCGCCAGCAGCCAAGGGGTAGCGGGGGTCGCGAACACCGGGGAGCTGTTTTTT. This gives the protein CASSQGVAGVANTGELFF.

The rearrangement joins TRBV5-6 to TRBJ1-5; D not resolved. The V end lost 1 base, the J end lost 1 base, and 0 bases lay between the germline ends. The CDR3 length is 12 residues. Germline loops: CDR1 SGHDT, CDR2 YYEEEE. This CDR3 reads CASSLSNQPQHF. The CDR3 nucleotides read TGTGCCAGCAGCTTGAGCAATCAGCCCCAGCATTTT.

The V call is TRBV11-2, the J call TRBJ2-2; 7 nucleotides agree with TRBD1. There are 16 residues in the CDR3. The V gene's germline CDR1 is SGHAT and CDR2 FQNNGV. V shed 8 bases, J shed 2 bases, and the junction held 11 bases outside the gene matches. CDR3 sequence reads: CASEPDRDLNTGELFF. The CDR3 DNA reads TGTGCCAGCGAACCCGACAGGGACCTAAACACCGGGGAGCTGTTTTTT. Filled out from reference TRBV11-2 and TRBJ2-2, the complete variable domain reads EAGVAQSPRYKIIEKRQSVAFWCNPISGHATLYWYQQILGQGPKLLIQFQNNGVVDDSQLPKDRFSAERLKGVDSTLKIQPAKLEDSAVYLCASEPDRDLNTGELFFGEGSRLTVL.

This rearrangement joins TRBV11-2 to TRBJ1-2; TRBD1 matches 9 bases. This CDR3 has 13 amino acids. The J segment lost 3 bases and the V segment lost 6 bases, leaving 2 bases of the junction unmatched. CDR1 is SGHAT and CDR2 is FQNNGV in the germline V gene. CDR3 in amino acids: CASSGQGYYGYTF. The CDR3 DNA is TGTGCCAGCAGTGGACAGGGGTACTATGGCTACACCTTC.

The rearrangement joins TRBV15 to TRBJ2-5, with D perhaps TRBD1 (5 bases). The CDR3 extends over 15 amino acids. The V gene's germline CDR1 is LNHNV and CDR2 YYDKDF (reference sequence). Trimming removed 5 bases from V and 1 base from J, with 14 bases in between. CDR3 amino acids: CATSPRQQRQETQYF. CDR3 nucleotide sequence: TGTGCCACCAGCCCTAGACAGCAGCGCCAAGAGACCCAGTACTTC.

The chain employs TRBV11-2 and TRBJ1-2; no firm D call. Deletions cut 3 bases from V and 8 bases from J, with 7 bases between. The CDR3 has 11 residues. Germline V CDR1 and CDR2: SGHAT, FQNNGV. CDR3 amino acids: CASSFGVGYTF. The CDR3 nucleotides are TGTGCCAGCAGCTTTGGGGTCGGCTACACCTTC.

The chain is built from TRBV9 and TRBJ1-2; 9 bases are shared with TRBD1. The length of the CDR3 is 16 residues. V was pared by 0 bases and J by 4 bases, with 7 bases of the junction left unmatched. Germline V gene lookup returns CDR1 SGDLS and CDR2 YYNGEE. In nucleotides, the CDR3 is TGTGCCAGCAGCGTAGACGATGGGACAGGGATCTATGGCTACACCTTC. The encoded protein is CASSVDDGTGIYGYTF.